These 2 T cell receptor beta chains were all obtained from the same sample, sequenced in a study of T cell responses to AZD1222 COVID-19 vaccine. TCRdb's copy holds only in-frame clones and misses some; the assay was immunoSEQ multiplex PCR. The sample lists 120,000 to 150,000 clones; around 90% were seen once. The input for sequencing was peripheral blood, taken on day 0 of AZD1222 vaccination. These receptors were obtained from an adult in good health.

The rearrangement links TRBV18 to TRBJ2-6; D not certain. The CDR3 loop spans 17 amino acids. Germline values: CDR1 KGHSH, CDR2 LQKENI. V lost 6 bases and J 0 bases, leaving 15 bases between the germline ends. The CDR3 protein is CASSPVLSDSGANVLTF. The CDR3 nucleotides are TGTGCCAGCTCTCCTGTGTTGTCCGACTCTGGGGCCAACGTCCTGACTTTC.

V and J are TRBV4-3 and TRBJ2-3; D gene unclear. Looked up from germline, CDR1 is LGHNA and CDR2 is YSLEER. V was cut by 1 base and J by 5 bases, with 7 bases left in between. The CDR3 sequence is 13 residues long. CDR3 nucleotide sequence: TGCGCCAGCAGCCAAGCCCGTCGAGATACGCAGTATTTT. It encodes CASSQARRDTQYF.